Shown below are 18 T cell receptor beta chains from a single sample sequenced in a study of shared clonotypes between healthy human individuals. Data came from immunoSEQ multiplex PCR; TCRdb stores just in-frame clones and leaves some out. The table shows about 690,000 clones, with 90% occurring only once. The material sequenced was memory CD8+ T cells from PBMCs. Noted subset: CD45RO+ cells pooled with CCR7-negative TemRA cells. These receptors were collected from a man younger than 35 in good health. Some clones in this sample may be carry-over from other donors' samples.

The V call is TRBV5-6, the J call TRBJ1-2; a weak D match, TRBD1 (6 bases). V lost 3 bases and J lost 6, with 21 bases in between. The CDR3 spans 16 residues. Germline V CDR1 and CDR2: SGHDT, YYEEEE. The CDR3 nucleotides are TGTGCCAGCAGCTACACTCAGGGGACGCCGGAGGATGGCTACACCTTC. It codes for CASSYTQGTPEDGYTF.

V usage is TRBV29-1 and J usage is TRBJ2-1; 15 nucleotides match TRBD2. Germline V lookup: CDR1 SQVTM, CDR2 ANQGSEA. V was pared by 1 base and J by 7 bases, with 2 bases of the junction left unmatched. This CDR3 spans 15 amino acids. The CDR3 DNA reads TGCAGCGTTGAAGGAGGACTAGCGGGAGGGAATGAGCAGTTCTTC. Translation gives CSVEGGLAGGNEQFF.

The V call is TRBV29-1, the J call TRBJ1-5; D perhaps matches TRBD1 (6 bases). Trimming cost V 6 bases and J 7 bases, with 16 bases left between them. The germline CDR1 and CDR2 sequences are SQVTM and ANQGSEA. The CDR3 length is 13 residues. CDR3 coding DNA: TGCAGCGTAGGGGGGGGCAGGGCCCAGCCCCAGCATTTT. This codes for CSVGGGRAQPQHF.

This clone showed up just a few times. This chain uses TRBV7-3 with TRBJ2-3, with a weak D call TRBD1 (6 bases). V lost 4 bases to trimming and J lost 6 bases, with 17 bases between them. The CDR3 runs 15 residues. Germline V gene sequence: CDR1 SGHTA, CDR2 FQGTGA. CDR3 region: CASSSQGHGGDTQYF. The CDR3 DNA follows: TGTGCCAGCAGCTCACAGGGCCACGGCGGGGATACGCAGTATTTT.

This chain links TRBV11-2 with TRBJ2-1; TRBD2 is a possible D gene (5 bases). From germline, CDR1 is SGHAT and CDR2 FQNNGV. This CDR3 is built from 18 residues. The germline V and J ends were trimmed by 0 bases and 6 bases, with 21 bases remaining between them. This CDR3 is CASSLDLFLSFSGNEQFF. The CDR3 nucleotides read TGTGCCAGCAGCTTAGATCTCTTCCTCTCCTTCAGCGGCAATGAGCAGTTCTTC.

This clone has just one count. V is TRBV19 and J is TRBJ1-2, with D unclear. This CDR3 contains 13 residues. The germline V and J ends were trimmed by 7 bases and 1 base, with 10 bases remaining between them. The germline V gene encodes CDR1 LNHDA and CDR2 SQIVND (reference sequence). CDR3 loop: CASTDPLNYGYTF. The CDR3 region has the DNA TGTGCCAGTACCGATCCCCTTAACTATGGCTACACCTTC.

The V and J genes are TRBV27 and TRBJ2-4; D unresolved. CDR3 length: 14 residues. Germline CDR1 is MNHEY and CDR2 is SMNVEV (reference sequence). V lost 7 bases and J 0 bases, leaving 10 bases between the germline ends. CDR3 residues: CASTRRVAKNIQYF. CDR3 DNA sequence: TGTGCCAGCACTCGTCGGGTAGCCAAAAACATTCAGTACTTC.

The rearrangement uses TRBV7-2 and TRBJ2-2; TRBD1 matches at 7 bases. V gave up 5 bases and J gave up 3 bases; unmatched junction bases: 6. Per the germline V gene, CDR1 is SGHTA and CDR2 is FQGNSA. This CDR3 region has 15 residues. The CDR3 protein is CASSPRDRDTGELFF. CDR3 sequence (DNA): TGTGCCAGCAGCCCACGAGACAGGGACACCGGGGAGCTGTTTTTT.

The CDR3, as DNA: TGTGCCAGCAGTTTAATGTCCAGGGGTGACACTGAAGCTTTCTTT. This translates into CASSLMSRGDTEAFF. This chain uses TRBV28 with TRBJ1-1; TRBD1 might be the D (6 bases). Deletions cut 2 bases from V and 3 bases from J, with 13 bases between. Germline CDR1 MDHEN, CDR2 SYDVKM. CDR3 length: 15 amino acids.

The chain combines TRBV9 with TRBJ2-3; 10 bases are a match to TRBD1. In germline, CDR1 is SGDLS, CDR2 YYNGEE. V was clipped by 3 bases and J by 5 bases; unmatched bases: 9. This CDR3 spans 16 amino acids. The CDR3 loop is CASSALGTGVVDTQYF. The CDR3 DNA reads TGTGCCAGCAGCGCCCTCGGGACAGGGGTGGTAGATACGCAGTATTTT.

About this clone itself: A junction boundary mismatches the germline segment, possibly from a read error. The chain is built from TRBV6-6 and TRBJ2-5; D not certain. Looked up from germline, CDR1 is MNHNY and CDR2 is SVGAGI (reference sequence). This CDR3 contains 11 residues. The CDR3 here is CASSYQETQYF. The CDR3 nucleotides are TGTGCCAGCAGTTACCAGGAGACCCAGTACTTC.

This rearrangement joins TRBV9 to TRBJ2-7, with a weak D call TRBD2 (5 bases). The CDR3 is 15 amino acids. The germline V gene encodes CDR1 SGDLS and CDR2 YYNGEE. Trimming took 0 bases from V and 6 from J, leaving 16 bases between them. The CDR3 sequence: CASSVGMREGSEQYF. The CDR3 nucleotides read TGTGCCAGCAGCGTAGGTATGAGAGAGGGCTCCGAGCAGTACTTC.

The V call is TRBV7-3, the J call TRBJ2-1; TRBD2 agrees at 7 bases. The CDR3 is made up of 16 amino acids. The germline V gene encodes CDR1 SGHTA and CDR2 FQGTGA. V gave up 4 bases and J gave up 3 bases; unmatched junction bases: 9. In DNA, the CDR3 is TGTGCCAGCAGCTGGGGAGCGGGGATGGACTACAATGAGCAGTTCTTC. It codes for CASSWGAGMDYNEQFF.

CDR3 bases: TGTGCCAGCAGTGATCCGGGACAGGGGGCCATCGAGATGCCCGAGCAGTACTTC. Amino acid sequence: CASSDPGQGAIEMPEQYF. This rearrangement joins TRBV6-1 to TRBJ2-7, with 12 nucleotides matching TRBD1. The CDR3 covers 18 residues. The V gene end was trimmed by 3 bases and the J gene end by 6 bases; junction bases not matched to a gene: 15. Looked up from germline, CDR1 is MNHNS and CDR2 is SASEGT.

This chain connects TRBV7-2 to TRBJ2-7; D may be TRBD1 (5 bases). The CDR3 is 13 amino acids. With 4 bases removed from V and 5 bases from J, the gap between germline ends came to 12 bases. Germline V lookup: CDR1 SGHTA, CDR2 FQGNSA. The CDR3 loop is CASSSLRVDEQYF. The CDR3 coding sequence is TGTGCCAGCAGCTCCCTCAGGGTCGACGAGCAGTACTTC.

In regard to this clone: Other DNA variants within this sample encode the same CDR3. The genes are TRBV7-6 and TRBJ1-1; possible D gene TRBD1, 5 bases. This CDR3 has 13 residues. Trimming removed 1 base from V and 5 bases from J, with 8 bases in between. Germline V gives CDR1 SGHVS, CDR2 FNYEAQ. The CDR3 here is CASSLGGATEAFF. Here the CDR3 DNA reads TGTGCCAGCAGCTTAGGCGGGGCGACTGAAGCTTTCTTT. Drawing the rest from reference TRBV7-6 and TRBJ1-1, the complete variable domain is GAGVSQSPRYKVTKRGQDVALRCDPISGHVSLYWYRQALGQGPEFLTYFNYEAQQDKSGLPNDRFSAERPEGSISTLTIQRTEQRDSAMYRCASSLGGATEAFFGQGTRLTVV.

Here the CDR3 DNA reads TGTGCCAGCAGTTCTTACCCCTCCTACGAGCAGTACTTC. As protein: CASSSYPSYEQYF. The chain links TRBV28 to TRBJ2-7; D gene ambiguous. The CDR3 is made up of 13 amino acids. Trimming removed 4 bases from V and 0 bases from J, with 7 bases in between. Per the germline V gene, CDR1 is MDHEN and CDR2 is SYDVKM.

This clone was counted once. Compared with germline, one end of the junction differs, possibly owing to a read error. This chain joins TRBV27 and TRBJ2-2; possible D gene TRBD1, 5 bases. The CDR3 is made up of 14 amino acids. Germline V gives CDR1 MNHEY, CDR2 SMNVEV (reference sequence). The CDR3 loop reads CASGLGLDTGELFF. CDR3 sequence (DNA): TGTGCCAGCGGTTTGGGGCTGGACACCGGGGAGCTGTTTTTT.